A single T cell receptor beta chain is shown here with its context. This sample was included in a study of blood T cell repertoires in COVID-19. TCRdb keeps only in-frame clones here, not all; method: immunoSEQ multiplex PCR. This table holds about 260,000 clones, 88% found once. V shed 0 bases and J 4 bases; nucleotides not matched to a gene: 10. CDR3 length: 17 amino acids. The germline V gene encodes CDR1 GTSNPN and CDR2 SVGIG (reference sequence). Sequenced: PBMCs or T cells enriched from blood (not recorded which). The chain has TRBV30 and TRBJ1-2; TRBD1 matches 11 bases. This clonotype was sampled from a woman aged 40 to 55 who had been exposed to COVID-19. DNA for the CDR3: TGTGCCTGGAGTGTACGTCGGACAGGGGGCGGTAGCTATGGCTACACCTTC. Translating it yields CAWSVRRTGGGSYGYTF. The variable domain in full, completed from reference TRBV30 and TRBJ1-2, reads SQTIHQWPATLVQPVGSPLSLECTVEGTSNPNLYWYRQAAGRGLQLLFYSVGIGQISSEVPQNLSASRPQDRQFILSSKKLLLSDSGFYLCAWSVRRTGGGSYGYTFGSGTRLTVV.